One TCR beta chain is described in this entry. The antigen is not known. Both 60 Vbeta primers and 13 Jbeta primers went into the PCR. Original analysis: Roughly 80 million unique TCR beta chains, some 9.9 million shared, were counted in a later analysis. Generated by immunoSEQ multiplex PCR, the TCRdb table keeps only in-frame clones and is missing some. Clone size and the V and J calls come from that table; the DNA yielded D and trimming. This table holds some 85,000 clones, over 60% found once. The data were obtained in a study of cytomegalovirus exposure and HLA in healthy donors. Across the whole study: Prior work identified around 120 million unique TCR beta sequences in some 180 million T cells.

Whole-study findings and limits: It was assumed in the presence/absence analyses that sequencing depth was roughly uniform across donors. On later analysis, the bulk of CMV-associated TCR beta chains appeared to be HLA-restricted.

This clonotype originated in a woman aged 40 to 55 in good health and CMV-seropositive. Sequenced material: PBMCs.

The CDR3 spells CSVEQGKGLAFNEQFF. In nucleotides, the CDR3 is TGCAGCGTTGAACAGGGTAAGGGACTAGCGTTCAATGAGCAGTTCTTC. J is TRBJ2-1 and V is TRBV29-1; 10 bases are a match to TRBD2. Germline V lookup: CDR1 SQVTM, CDR2 ANQGSEA. CDR3 size: 16 residues. Trimming at V came to 2 bases and at J to 6 bases, leaving 10 bases not matched to a gene.